This TCR beta chain emerged from a study of T cell repertoires in cytomegalovirus infection. In the study overall: Public signatures in TCR beta pointed to CMV infection and matching HLA type. Study-wide points: HLA-C-restricted CMV-specific TCR beta clonotypes were dominant in the ex vivo response.

Of note for this clonotype: Its antigen is undetermined.

MiXCR was run by TCRdb on the reads, yielding one entry per CDR3 protein. Among about a million distinct CDR3 sequences, approximately 31% were seen once, and the ten largest hold around an eighth. Sequenced here: cultured CD8+ T cells from PBMCs, sampled from culture after CMV antigen stimulation. The clonotype comes from a human donor in good health (CMV status not recorded). Some clones in this sample may be carry-over from other donors' samples.

The CDR3 bases are TGCGCCAGCAGCTTGGCCGTAGGGGGCGGGCACACCGGGGAGCTGTTTTTT. Amino acid sequence: CASSLAVGGGHTGELFF. This chain links TRBV5-1 with TRBJ2-2; 7 bases align to TRBD1. CDR1 and CDR2 from the germline V gene are SGHRS and YFSETQ. The J segment lost 3 bases and the V segment lost 0 bases, leaving 8 bases of the junction unmatched. The CDR3 contains 17 residues.